This T cell receptor beta chain was documented in a study of blood T cells in healthy people across ages. Study-wide findings and caveats: Shifts in expanded clonotypes may have been confounded by donor CMV status, which was unknown.

Ten or more counts support this clonotype. Its antigen is undetermined. Russia was home to the donors, healthy Caucasian individuals aged about 6 to 90. CDR3 length: 16 residues. The V and J ends lost 6 bases and 7 bases, in that order; junction bases with no gene match: 10. Germline CDR1 is MNHEY and CDR2 is SVGAGI. A sample-barcoded 5' primer and a J-beta primer mix were used in a second PCR of roughly 6 to 11 cycles. A tag from a template-switch adaptor with 12 random nucleotides marked each cDNA molecule. Via MiXCR, TCRdb re-called the 5' RACE reads, giving one row per CDR3 protein. There are about 1.5 million distinct CDR3 sequences in the sample; roughly 45% occur only once, and less than 8% lies in the top ten.

The genes are TRBV6-5 and TRBJ1-6; 9 nucleotides align to TRBD1. The sequence derives from a woman between 18 and 29 years old in good health. Sequencing was done on a sample of blood. The CDR3 here is CASSSRRTGANSPLHF. The CDR3 nucleotides are TGTGCCAGCAGCAGCCGACGGACAGGGGCCAATTCACCCCTCCACTTT.